These T cell receptor beta chains were read from a single sample in a study of OX40 agonist ivuxolimab in advanced cancers. The assay was immunoSEQ multiplex PCR, and TCRdb's table has in-frame clones only and misses some. Of over 100,000 clones in the sample, 93% were seen once. The sequences come from CD4+ or CD8+ T cells sorted from blood, collected in a trial of the OX40 agonist ivuxolimab. Source of these receptors: an adult with an advanced solid tumor such as melanoma, head and neck, liver or kidney cancer. Both conserved end residues are part of each CDR3. The D gene is left open where the match is weak. Clone size appears in some rows only: once, few, many, or a class for an expanded clone.

CDR3 protein | CDR3 DNA | D gene | J gene | clone size | V gene
CASSGLGLAGDNEQFF | TGTGCCAGCAGTGGACTGGGACTAGCGGGGGATAATGAGCAGTTCTTC | TRBD2 | TRBJ2-1 | NA | TRBV6-1
CASSLAPGTSKTGQYF | TGTGCCAGCAGCTTAGCACCCGGGACTAGCAAAACCGGGCAGTACTTC | TRBD2 | TRBJ2-7 | NA | TRBV11-2
CASRLGQGYSSTEAFF | TGTGCCAGCAGACTCGGACAGGGTTACTCAAGCACTGAAGCTTTCTTT | TRBD1 | TRBJ1-1 | NA | TRBV7-2
CASSPRGQDRGRAFF | TGTGCCAGCAGCCCGCGGGGCCAGGACAGGGGTCGGGCTTTCTTT | TRBD1 | TRBJ1-1 | once | TRBV5-4
CASRSHDRTQYF | TGTGCCAGCAGATCACACGATCGTACGCAGTATTTT | NA | TRBJ2-3 | NA | TRBV6-5
CASRHGLAGGGAPYEQYF | TGTGCCAGCAGACACGGACTAGCGGGAGGGGGGGCCCCATACGAGCAGTACTTC | TRBD2 | TRBJ2-7 | NA | TRBV28
CASRGQGYSPLHF | TGTGCCAGCAGGGGACAGGGATATTCACCCCTCCACTTT | TRBD1 | TRBJ1-6 | NA | TRBV14
CASSLNSGETQYF | TGTGCCAGCAGCTTAAACTCGGGAGAGACCCAGTACTTC | NA | TRBJ2-5 | NA | TRBV7-3
CASSALLGGADTQYF | TGTGCCAGCAGCGCCCTTCTCGGGGGGGCCGACACGCAGTATTTT | TRBD2 | TRBJ2-3 | NA | TRBV9
CASSLPSSGYQNIQYF | TGCGCCAGCAGCTTACCGAGCAGCGGGTACCAAAACATTCAGTACTTC | NA | TRBJ2-4 | NA | TRBV5-1
CASSPTGAKTDTQYF | TGTGCCAGTAGCCCTACAGGCGCGAAAACAGATACGCAGTATTTT | NA | TRBJ2-3 | NA | TRBV19
CASSNRKTDTQYF | TGTGCCAGCAGTAACCGGAAGACAGATACGCAGTATTTT | NA | TRBJ2-3 | NA | TRBV25-1
CASSSGNPGQGQYF | TGTGCCAGCAGCTCTGGGAACCCGGGACAGGGGCAGTACTTC | TRBD1 | TRBJ2-7 | NA | TRBV7-3
CASTLQIAGASTDTQYF | TGTGCCAGCACTTTGCAGATAGCGGGGGCCTCCACAGATACGCAGTATTTT | TRBD2 | TRBJ2-3 | NA | TRBV2
CASSQDWGLAGGPREQFF | TGCGCCAGCAGCCAAGATTGGGGACTAGCGGGAGGGCCGAGAGAGCAGTTCTTC | TRBD2 | TRBJ2-1 | NA | TRBV4-3
CAWGEYGYTF | TGTGCCTGGGGGGAATATGGCTACACCTTC | NA | TRBJ1-2 | NA | TRBV30
CASRLSGQGMNQPQHF | TGTGCCAGTCGCTTATCGGGACAGGGGATGAATCAGCCCCAGCATTTT | TRBD1 | TRBJ1-5 | NA | TRBV19
CASSSSPGTVYQPQHF | TGTGCCAGCAGCTCCAGTCCCGGGACAGTTTATCAGCCCCAGCATTTT | TRBD1 | TRBJ1-5 | NA | TRBV7-2
CATSSPGGDTQYF | TGTGCCACCAGCAGCCCGGGGGGTGATACGCAGTATTTT | TRBD2 | TRBJ2-3 | NA | TRBV15
CASSLGGGNQPQHF | TGTGCCAGCAGTTTAGGGGGAGGCAATCAGCCCCAGCATTTT | NA | TRBJ1-5 | once | TRBV28
CASSGGSLRNTEAFF | TGTGCCAGTTCCGGCGGGTCCCTCCGGAACACTGAAGCTTTCTTT | NA | TRBJ1-1 | NA | TRBV19
CASSETGMGRPQHF | TGTGCCAGCAGTGAAACAGGGATGGGGAGGCCCCAGCATTTT | NA | TRBJ1-5 | NA | TRBV2
CASSGNRGYTF | TGTGCCAGCAGCGGTAATAGGGGCTACACCTTC | NA | TRBJ1-2 | NA | TRBV28
CASSGRVSYEQYF | TGTGCCAGTAGCGGGAGGGTATCCTACGAGCAGTACTTC | TRBD2 | TRBJ2-7 | NA | TRBV28
CASSPDGNTIYF | TGCGCCAGCAGCCCTGATGGAAACACCATATATTTT | NA | TRBJ1-3 | NA | TRBV5-1
CASSSDRRYGYTF | TGTGCCAGCAGCTCCGACAGGCGCTATGGCTACACCTTC | NA | TRBJ1-2 | NA | TRBV11-2
CASSQVDNSNYGYTF | TGTGCCAGCAGCCAAGTCGACAACAGTAACTATGGCTACACCTTC | NA | TRBJ1-2 | NA | TRBV4-2
CASSLRDRDNSPLHF | TGTGCCAGCTCACTACGGGACAGAGATAATTCACCCCTCCACTTT | TRBD1 | TRBJ1-6 | NA | TRBV18
CATRLGWHEQYF | TGTGCCACCCGGCTAGGGTGGCACGAGCAGTACTTC | NA | TRBJ2-7 | NA | TRBV6-5
CASSIDRVSGNTIYF | TGTGCCAGTAGTATAGACCGGGTGTCTGGAAACACCATATATTTT | NA | TRBJ1-3 | once | TRBV19
CSAVPSRGGSTDTQYF | TGCAGCGCGGTCCCCAGCCGGGGGGGCAGTACAGATACGCAGTATTTT | TRBD2 | TRBJ2-3 | NA | TRBV29-1
CASSFGQGRANEKLFF | TGTGCCAGCAGCTTCGGACAGGGAAGAGCTAATGAAAAACTGTTTTTT | TRBD1 | TRBJ1-4 | NA | TRBV7-9
CASRPPGYSTGELFF | TGTGCCAGCAGGCCGCCGGGTTACTCCACCGGGGAGCTGTTTTTT | NA | TRBJ2-2 | NA | TRBV28
CSATGLDEQYF | TGCAGTGCGACGGGGCTCGACGAGCAGTACTTC | NA | TRBJ2-7 | NA | TRBV20-1
CASSVASGRFGEQFF | TGTGCCAGCAGTGTCGCTAGCGGGAGGTTCGGTGAGCAGTTCTTC | TRBD2 | TRBJ2-1 | NA | TRBV6-4
CASSQLGTGGTDTQYF | TGTGCCAGCTCCCAACTCGGGACAGGAGGCACAGATACGCAGTATTTT | TRBD1 | TRBJ2-3 | NA | TRBV18
CASRGDRGGSEQYF | TGTGCCAGCAGGGGCGACAGGGGTGGTTCCGAGCAGTACTTC | TRBD1 | TRBJ2-7 | NA | TRBV28
CASSPPGEDTQYF | TGTGCCAGCAGCCCCCCAGGGGAAGATACGCAGTATTTT | NA | TRBJ2-3 | NA | TRBV7-9
CASSEQGAGEHTEAFF | TGTGCCAGTAGTGAACAGGGGGCCGGGGAGCACACTGAAGCTTTCTTT | TRBD1 | TRBJ1-1 | once | TRBV19
CASSLGGTQGLRTEAFF | TGCGCCAGCAGCTTGGGGGGAACACAGGGTTTGAGGACTGAAGCTTTCTTT | NA | TRBJ1-1 | NA | TRBV5-1